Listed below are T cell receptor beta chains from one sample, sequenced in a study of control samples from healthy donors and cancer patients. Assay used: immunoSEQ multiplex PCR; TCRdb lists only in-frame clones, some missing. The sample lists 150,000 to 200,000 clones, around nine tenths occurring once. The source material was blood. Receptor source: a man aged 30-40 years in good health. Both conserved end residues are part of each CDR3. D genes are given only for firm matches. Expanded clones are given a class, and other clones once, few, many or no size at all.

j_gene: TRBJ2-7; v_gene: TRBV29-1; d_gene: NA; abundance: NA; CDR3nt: TGCAGCGTTGAGCTTTTCTACGAGCAGTACTTC; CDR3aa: CSVELFYEQYF
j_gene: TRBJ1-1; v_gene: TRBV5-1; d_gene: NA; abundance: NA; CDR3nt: TGCGCCAGCAGCTTGGGACAGGACACTGAAGCTTTCTTT; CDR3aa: CASSLGQDTEAFF
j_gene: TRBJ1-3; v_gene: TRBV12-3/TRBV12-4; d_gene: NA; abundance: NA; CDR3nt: TGTGCCAGCAGTCCATCGGGAAACACCATATATTTT; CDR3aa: CASSPSGNTIYF
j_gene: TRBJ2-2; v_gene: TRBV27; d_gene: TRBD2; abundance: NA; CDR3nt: TGTGCCAGCAGGGCACTAGCGGGAATCGCCGGGGAGCTGTTTTTT; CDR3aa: CASRALAGIAGELFF
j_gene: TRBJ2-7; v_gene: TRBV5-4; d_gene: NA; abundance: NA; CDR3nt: TGTGCCAGCAGCCAGGGGAATCCAGGGGACCTCTACGAGCAGTACTTC; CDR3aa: CASSQGNPGDLYEQYF
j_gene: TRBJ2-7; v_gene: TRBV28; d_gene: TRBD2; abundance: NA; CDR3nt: TGTGCCAGCATGAGGACTAGCGGGAGAGAGGAGCAGTACTTC; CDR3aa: CASMRTSGREEQYF
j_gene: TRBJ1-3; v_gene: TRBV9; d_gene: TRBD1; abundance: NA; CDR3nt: TGTGCCAGCAGCGTTTCAGTCCCGGGACAGGGTCGACTCGGAAACACCATATATTTT; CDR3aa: CASSVSVPGQGRLGNTIYF
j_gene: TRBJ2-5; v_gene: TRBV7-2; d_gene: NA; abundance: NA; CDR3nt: TGTGCCAGCACCGTGGGGGCGGGGGCAATGGAGACCCAGTACTTC; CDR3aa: CASTVGAGAMETQYF
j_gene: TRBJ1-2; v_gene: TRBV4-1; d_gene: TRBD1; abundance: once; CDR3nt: TGCGCCAGCAGCCAGCCCACAGGGGGCGGCTATGGCTACACCTTC; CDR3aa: CASSQPTGGGYGYTF
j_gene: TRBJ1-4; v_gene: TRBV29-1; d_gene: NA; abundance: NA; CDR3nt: TGCAGCGCGCATGGGGGTCCAGCTAATGAAAAACTGTTTTTT; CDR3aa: CSAHGGPANEKLFF
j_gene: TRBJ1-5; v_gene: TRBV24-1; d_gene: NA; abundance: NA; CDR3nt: TGTGCCACCAGCCCAGGGGTGAGCAATCAGCCCCAGCATTTT; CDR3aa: CATSPGVSNQPQHF
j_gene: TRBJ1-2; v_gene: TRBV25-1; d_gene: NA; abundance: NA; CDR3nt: TGTGCCAGCAGTGAAGATTGGGGTGGCTACACCTTC; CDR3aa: CASSEDWGGYTF
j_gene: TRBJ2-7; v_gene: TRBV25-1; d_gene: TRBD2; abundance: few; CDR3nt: TGTGCCAGCAGGGGGACTAGCGGGATCCAGTACTTC; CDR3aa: CASRGTSGIQYF
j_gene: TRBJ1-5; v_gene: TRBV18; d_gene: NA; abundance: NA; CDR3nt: TGTGCCAGCTCACCAGGGTTCGGCAATCAGCCCCAGCATTTT; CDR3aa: CASSPGFGNQPQHF
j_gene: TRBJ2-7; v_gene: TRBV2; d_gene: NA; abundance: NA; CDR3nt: TGTGCCAGCAGTGAAGGGGCCGAGACCTACGAGCAGTACTTC; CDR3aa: CASSEGAETYEQYF
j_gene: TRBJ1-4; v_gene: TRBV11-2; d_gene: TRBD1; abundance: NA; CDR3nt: TGTGCCAGCAGCCTCTCGACAGGGGGCAGTGAAAAACTGTTTTTT; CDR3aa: CASSLSTGGSEKLFF
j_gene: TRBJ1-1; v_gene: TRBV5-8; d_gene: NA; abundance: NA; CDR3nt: TGTGCCAGCAGCCCTGTAATGTCCGTGGACACTGAAGCTTTCTTT; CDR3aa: CASSPVMSVDTEAFF
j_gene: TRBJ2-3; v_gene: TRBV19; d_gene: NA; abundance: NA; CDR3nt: TGTGCCAGTAGTATGGGGTACACAGATACGCAGTATTTT; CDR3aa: CASSMGYTDTQYF
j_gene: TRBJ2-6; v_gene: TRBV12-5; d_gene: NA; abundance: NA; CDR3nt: TGTGCTAGTGTTTACTCTGGGGCCAACGTCCTGACTTTC; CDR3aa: CASVYSGANVLTF
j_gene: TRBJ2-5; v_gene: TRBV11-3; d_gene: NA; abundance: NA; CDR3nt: TGTGCCAGCAGCTCCCGGAAGAGCGAGACCCAGTACTTC; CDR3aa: CASSSRKSETQYF
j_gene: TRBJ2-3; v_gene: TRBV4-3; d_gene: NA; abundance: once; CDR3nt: TGCGCCAGCAGCCAAGACTGGACGAGCGCTAGCACAGATACGCAGTATTTT; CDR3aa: CASSQDWTSASTDTQYF
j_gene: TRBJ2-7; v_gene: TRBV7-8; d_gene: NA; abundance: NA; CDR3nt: TGTGCCAGCAGCACTTCCAGGGGCTACGAGCAGTACTTC; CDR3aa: CASSTSRGYEQYF
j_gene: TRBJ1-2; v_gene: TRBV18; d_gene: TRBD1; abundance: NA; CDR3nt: TGTGCCAGCTCAGGACAGGGGTACGGCTACACCTTC; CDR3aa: CASSGQGYGYTF
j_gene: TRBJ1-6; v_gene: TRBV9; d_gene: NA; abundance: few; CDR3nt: TGTGCCAGCAGCGTAGAGTCAGGGCTTTCACCCCTCCACTTT; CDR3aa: CASSVESGLSPLHF
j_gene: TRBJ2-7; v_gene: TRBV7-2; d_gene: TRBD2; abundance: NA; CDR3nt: TGTGCCAGCACCCCGACCCGACTAGCGGGGGGGTACGAGCAGTACTTC; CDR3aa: CASTPTRLAGGYEQYF
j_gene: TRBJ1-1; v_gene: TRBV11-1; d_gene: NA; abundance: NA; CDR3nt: TGTGCCAGCAGCTCCCCCGGGGGAATGAACACTGAAGCTTTCTTT; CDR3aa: CASSSPGGMNTEAFF
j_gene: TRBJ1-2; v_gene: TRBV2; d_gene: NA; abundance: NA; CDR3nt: TGTGCCAGCAGTGAAGACGGATTGAGGGGCTACACCTTC; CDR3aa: CASSEDGLRGYTF
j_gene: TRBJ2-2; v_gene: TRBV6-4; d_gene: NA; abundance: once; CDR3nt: TGTGCCAGCAGTGACCAGGGAGACACCGGGGAGCTGTTTTTT; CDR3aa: CASSDQGDTGELFF
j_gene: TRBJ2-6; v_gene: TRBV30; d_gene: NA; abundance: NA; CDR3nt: TGTGCCTGGAGGCCTGGTTTGTCTGGGGCCAACGTCCTGACTTTC; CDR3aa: CAWRPGLSGANVLTF